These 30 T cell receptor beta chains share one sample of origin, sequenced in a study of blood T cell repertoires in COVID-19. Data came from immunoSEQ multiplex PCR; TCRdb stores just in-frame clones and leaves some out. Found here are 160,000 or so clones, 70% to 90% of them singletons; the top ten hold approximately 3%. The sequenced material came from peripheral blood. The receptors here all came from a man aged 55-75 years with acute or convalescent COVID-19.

In DNA form, the CDR3 reads TGTGCCAGCAGTTATTCCGGGACAGGGGTTTATTCACCCCTCCACTTT. It translates to CASSYSGTGVYSPLHF. This chain joins TRBV6-5 and TRBJ1-6, with 10 bases matching TRBD1. This CDR3 has 16 residues. The ends lost 3 bases at V and 8 bases at J; junction bases unmatched: 7. Per the germline V gene, CDR1 is MNHEY and CDR2 is SVGAGI.

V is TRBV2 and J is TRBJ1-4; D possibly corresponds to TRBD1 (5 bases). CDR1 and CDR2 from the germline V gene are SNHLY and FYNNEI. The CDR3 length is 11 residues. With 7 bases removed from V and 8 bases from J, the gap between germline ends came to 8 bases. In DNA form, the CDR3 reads TGTGCCAGCAAAAGGGGAGAAAAACTGTTTTTT. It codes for CASKRGEKLFF.

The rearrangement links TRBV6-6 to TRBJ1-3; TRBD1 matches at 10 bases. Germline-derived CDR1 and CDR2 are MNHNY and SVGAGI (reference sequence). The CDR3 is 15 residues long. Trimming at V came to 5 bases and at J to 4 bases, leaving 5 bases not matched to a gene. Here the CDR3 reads CASSPGTGDGNTIYF. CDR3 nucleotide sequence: TGTGCCAGCAGTCCCGGGACAGGGGACGGAAACACCATATATTTT.

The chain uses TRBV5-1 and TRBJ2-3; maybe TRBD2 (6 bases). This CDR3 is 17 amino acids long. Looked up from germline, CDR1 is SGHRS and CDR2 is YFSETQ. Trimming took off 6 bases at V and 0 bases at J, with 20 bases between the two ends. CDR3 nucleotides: TGCGCCAGCACCCGGCTCCAAACTCGGGGGAGCACAGATACGCAGTATTTT. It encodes CASTRLQTRGSTDTQYF.

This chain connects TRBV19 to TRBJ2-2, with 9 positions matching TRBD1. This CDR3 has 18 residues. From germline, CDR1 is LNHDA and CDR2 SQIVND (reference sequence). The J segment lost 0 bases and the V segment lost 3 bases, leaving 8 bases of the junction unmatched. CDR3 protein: CASSIRGQGFSNTGELFF. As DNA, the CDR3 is TGTGCCAGTAGTATCAGGGGACAGGGTTTTTCGAACACCGGGGAGCTGTTTTTT.

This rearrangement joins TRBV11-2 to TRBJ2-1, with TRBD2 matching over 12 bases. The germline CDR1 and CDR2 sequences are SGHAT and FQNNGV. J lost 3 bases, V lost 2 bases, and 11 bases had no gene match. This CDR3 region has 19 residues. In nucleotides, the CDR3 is TGTGCCAGCAGCTTATATGTGACTAGCGGGGGCCAAAACTACAATGAGCAGTTCTTC. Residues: CASSLYVTSGGQNYNEQFF.

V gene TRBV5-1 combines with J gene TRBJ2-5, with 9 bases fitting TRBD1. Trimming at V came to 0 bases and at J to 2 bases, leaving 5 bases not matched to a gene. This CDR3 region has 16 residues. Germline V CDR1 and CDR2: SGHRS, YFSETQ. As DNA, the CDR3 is TGCGCCAGCAGCTTGGCCGGGACAGGGTCACAAGAGACCCAGTACTTC. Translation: CASSLAGTGSQETQYF. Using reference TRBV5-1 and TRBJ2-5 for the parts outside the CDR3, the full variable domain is KAGVTQTPRYLIKTRGQQVTLSCSPISGHRSVSWYQQTPGQGLQFLFEYFSETQRNKGNFPGRFSGRQFSNSRSEMNVSTLELGDSALYLCASSLAGTGSQETQYFGPGTRLLVL.

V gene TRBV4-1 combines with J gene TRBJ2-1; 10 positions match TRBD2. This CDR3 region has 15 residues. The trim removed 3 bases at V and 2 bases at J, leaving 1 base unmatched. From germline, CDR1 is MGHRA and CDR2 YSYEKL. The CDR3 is CASSQSGGAYNEQFF. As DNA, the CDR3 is TGCGCCAGCAGCCAGAGCGGGGGGGCCTACAATGAGCAGTTCTTC.

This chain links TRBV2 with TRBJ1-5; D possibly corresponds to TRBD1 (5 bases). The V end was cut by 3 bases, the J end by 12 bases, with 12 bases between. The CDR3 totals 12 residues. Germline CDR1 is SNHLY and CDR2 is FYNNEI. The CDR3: CASSESGGIQHF. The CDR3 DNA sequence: TGTGCCAGCAGTGAGAGCGGGGGGATCCAGCATTTT.

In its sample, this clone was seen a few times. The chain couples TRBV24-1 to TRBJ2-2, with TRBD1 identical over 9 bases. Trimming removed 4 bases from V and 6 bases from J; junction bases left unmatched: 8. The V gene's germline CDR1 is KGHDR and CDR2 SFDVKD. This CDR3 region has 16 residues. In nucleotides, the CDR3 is TGTGCCACCAGTGACCGGGGACAGGGCATGGCCGGGGAGCTGTTTTTT. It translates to CATSDRGQGMAGELFF.

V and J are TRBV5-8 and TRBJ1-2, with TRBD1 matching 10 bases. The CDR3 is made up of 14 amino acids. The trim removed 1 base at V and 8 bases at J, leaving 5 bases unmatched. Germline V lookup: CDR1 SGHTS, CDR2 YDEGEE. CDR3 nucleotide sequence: TGTGCCAGCAGCTTGCCCGGGACAGGGGTCGGCTACACCTTC. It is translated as CASSLPGTGVGYTF.

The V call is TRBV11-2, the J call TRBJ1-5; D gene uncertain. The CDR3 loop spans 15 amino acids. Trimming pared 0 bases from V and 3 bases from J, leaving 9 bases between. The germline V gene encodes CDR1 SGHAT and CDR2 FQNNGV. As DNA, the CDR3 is TGTGCCAGCAGCTTAGATGGCGGGCTCAATCAGCCCCAGCATTTT. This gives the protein CASSLDGGLNQPQHF.

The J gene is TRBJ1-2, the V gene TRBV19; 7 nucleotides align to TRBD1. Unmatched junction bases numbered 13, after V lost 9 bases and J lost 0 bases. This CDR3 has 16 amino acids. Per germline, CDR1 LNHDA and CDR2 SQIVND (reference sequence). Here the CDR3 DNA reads TGTGCCAGCCGTATAGAAAGGACAGGCTCTAACTATGGCTACACCTTC. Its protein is CASRIERTGSNYGYTF.

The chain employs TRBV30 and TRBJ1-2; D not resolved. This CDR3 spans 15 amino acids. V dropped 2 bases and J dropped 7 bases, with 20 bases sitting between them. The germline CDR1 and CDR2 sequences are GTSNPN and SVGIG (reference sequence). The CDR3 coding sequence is TGTGCCTGGAGTACTCATAGGACCTGGGGAGGTGGCTACACCTTC. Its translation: CAWSTHRTWGGGYTF.

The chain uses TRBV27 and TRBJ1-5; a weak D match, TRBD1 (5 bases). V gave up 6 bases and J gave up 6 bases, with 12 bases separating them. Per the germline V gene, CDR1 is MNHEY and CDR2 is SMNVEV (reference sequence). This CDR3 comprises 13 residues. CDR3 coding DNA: TGTGCCAGCAGGTCAGGGCAGGTTCAGCCCCAGCATTTT. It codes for CASRSGQVQPQHF.

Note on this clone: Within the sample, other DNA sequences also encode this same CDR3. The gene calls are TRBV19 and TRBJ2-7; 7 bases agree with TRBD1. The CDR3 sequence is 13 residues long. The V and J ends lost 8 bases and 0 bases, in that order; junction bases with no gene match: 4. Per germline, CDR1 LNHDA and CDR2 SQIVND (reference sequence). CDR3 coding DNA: TGTGCCAGTTCCCCAGGGGGCTCCTACGAGCAGTACTTC. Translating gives CASSPGGSYEQYF.

The CDR3 here is CAVQGNSPLHF. CDR3 coding DNA: TGTGCCGTTCAGGGGAATTCACCCCTCCACTTT. This sequence joins TRBV6-7 and TRBJ1-6; D is possibly TRBD1 (6 bases). TRBV6-7 counts as an open reading frame of uncertain function. V shed 11 bases and J shed 7 bases, with 9 bases lying between them. The CDR3 has 11 amino acids.

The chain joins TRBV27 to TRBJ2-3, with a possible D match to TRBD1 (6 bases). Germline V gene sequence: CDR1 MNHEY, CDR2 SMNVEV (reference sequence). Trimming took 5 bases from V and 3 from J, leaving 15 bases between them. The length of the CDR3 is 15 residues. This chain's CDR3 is CASSPTLRGTDTQYF. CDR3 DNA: TGTGCCAGCAGTCCCACCCTCAGGGGAACAGATACGCAGTATTTT.

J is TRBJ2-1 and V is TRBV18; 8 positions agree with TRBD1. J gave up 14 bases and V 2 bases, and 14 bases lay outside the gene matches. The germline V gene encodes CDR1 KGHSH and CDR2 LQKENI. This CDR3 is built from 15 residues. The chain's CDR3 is CASSPTFGTGPREFF. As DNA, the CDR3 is TGTGCCAGCTCACCAACATTTGGGACAGGTCCTAGGGAGTTCTTC.

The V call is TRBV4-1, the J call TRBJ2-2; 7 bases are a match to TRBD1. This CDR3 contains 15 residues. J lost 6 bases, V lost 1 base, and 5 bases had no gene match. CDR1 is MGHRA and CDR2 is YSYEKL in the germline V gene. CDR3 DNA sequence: TGCGCCAGCAGCCAAGGACAGGGCGGGCCCGGGGAGCTGTTTTTT. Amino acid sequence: CASSQGQGGPGELFF.

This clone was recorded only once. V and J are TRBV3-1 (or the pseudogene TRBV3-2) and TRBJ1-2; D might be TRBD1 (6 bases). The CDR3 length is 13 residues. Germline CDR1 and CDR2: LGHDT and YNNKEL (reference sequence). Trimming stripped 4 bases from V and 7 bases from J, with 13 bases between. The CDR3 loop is CASSPKQGGGYTF. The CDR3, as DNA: TGTGCCAGCAGCCCGAAACAGGGTGGTGGCTACACCTTC.

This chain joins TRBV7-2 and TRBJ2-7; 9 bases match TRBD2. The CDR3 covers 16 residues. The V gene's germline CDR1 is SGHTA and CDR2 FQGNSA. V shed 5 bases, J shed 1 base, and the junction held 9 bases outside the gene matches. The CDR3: CASSTRSGGFSYEQYF. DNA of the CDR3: TGTGCCAGCAGCACCCGTAGCGGGGGTTTTTCCTACGAGCAGTACTTC.

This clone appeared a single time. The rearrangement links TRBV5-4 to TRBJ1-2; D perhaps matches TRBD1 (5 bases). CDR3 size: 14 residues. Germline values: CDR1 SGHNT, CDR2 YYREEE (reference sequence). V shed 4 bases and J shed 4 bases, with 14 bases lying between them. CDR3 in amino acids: CASSPRQRLYGYTF. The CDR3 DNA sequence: TGTGCCAGCAGCCCTAGACAGAGACTCTATGGCTACACCTTC.

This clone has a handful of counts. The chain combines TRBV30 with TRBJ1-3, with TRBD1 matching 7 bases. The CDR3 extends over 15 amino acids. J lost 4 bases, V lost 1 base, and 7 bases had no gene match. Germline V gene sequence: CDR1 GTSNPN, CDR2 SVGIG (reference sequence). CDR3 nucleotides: TGTGCCTGGAGTGCGGCCGGGACAGCAGGAAACACCATATATTTT. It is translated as CAWSAAGTAGNTIYF.

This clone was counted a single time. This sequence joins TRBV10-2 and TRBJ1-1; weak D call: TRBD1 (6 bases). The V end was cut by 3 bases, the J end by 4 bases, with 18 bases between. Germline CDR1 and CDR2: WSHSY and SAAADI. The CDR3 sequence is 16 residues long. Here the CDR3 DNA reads TGCGCCAGCAGTGACCCTGGGGGCTCTCACTTCACTGAAGCTTTCTTT. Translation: CASSDPGGSHFTEAFF.

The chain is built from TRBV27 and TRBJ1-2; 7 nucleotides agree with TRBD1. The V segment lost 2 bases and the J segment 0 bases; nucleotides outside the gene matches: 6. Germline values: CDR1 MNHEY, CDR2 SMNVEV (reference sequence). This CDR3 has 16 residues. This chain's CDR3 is CASSLKGAGSNYGYTF. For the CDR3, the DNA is TGTGCCAGCAGTTTAAAGGGGGCGGGATCTAACTATGGCTACACCTTC.

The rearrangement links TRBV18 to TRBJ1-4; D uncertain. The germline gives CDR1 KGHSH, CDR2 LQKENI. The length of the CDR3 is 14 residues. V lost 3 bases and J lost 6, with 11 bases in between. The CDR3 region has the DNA TGTGCCAGCTCACCCGCCCGGCAGGATGAAAAACTGTTTTTT. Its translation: CASSPARQDEKLFF.

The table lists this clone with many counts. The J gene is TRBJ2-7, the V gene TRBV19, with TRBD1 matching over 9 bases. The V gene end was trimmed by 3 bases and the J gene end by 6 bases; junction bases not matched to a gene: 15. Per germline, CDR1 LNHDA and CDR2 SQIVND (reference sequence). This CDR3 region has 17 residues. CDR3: CASSMLKGGTGFSEQYF. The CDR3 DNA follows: TGTGCCAGTAGTATGTTAAAAGGCGGGACAGGGTTCTCCGAGCAGTACTTC.

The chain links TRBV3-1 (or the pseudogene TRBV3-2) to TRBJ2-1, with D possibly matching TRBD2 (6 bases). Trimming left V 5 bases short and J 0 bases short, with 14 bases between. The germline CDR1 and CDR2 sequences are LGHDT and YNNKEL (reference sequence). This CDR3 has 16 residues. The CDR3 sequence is CASSDSSAFSYNEQFF. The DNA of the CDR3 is TGTGCCAGCAGCGATTCTAGCGCCTTCTCCTACAATGAGCAGTTCTTC.

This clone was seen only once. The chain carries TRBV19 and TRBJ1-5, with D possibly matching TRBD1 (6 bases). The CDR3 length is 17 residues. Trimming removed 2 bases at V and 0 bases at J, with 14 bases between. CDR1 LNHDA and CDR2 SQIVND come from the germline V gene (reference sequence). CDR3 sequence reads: CASSISGDIYSNQPQHF. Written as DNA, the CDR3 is TGTGCCAGTAGTATATCTGGGGACATCTATAGCAATCAGCCCCAGCATTTT.